What follows describes a single T cell receptor (beta chain). Antigen unknown. A sample-barcoded 5' primer and a J-beta primer mix were used in a second PCR of about 6 to 12 cycles. Using its own MiXCR run on the 5' RACE reads, TCRdb lists one record per CDR3 protein. The sample records roughly 1.4 million distinct CDR3 sequences, roughly 64% being singletons. The data were obtained in a study of blood T cells in healthy people across ages. General observations from the study: It was not possible, with unsorted PBMCs, to conclusively compare naive and antigen-experienced cells. Across the age range, TCR beta diversity per million T cells fell in a roughly linear way.

Peripheral blood from each donor was collected in a volume of approximately 9.2 milliliters. The receptor was isolated from a man between 18 and 35 years old in good health. Sequenced material: blood.

CDR3: CASSTVRDEQFF. In DNA, the CDR3 is TGTGCCAGCAGCACAGTCAGGGATGAGCAGTTCTTC. The chain has TRBV11-2 and TRBJ2-7; D might be TRBD1 (5 bases). The J call may be in error: the DNA end matches TRBJ2-1 better. The V gene's germline CDR1 is SGHAT and CDR2 FQNNGV. The CDR3 extends over 12 amino acids.